The T cell receptor beta chain under discussion was sequenced for a study of T cell changes during pregnancy in multiple sclerosis. Only in-frame clones appear in the TCRdb table, and some are missing; sequencing was by immunoSEQ multiplex PCR. The sample gives more than 55,000 clones, 90% to 95% of which show up once; over 2% is in the top ten. CDR3 size: 15 residues. Germline CDR1 and CDR2: MNHEY and SMNVEV (reference sequence). Trimming at V came to 0 bases and at J to 6 bases, leaving 5 bases not matched to a gene. This sequence originates from a female donor in good health, enrolled as a control in a pregnancy study. The V call is TRBV27, the J call TRBJ2-7; TRBD2 agrees at 10 bases. Sequenced material: peripheral blood, taken in the third trimester of pregnancy. This chain's CDR3 is CASSLSAGGPGEQYF. The CDR3, as DNA: TGTGCCAGCAGTTTATCAGCGGGAGGGCCCGGCGAGCAGTACTTC.